The 27 T cell receptor beta chains given below trace back to one sample, sequenced in a study of CD8 T cells in ankylosing spondylitis. TCRdb passed the 5' RACE reads through MiXCR, listing each CDR3 protein once. The top ten clones hold under 35% of a sample with roughly 180,000 distinct CDR3 sequences, around a tenth of them seen once. Material: blood, either unsorted or a sorted T cell fraction (not recorded which). The receptors stem from a male donor with ankylosing spondylitis or in good health (not recorded which).

This clonotype has more than one count but fewer than ten. The rearrangement uses TRBV20-1 and TRBJ2-1, with D unclear. CDR1 DFQATT and CDR2 SNEGSKA come from the germline V gene (reference sequence). This CDR3 has 16 residues. Trimming took off 3 bases at V and 4 bases at J, with 19 bases between the two ends. The CDR3 loop is CSASPSTSRKYNEQFF. DNA of the CDR3: TGCAGTGCTAGCCCTTCGACTTCCCGAAAATACAATGAGCAGTTCTTC.

This clonotype was recorded at least ten times. The chain combines TRBV20-1 with TRBJ1-2; TRBD1 agrees at 8 bases. The CDR3 has 13 amino acids. Germline-derived CDR1 and CDR2 are DFQATT and SNEGSKA (reference sequence). V lost 2 bases, J lost 3 bases, and 2 bases stayed unmatched. CDR3 coding DNA: TGCAGTGCTAGACGGACAGGGCACTATGGCTACACCTTC. Translation gives CSARRTGHYGYTF.

This clonotype has a count of ten or more. The chain uses TRBV5-1 and TRBJ2-5; D may match TRBD1 or TRBD2 (5 bases each). The V gene lost 0 bases and the J gene lost 3 bases, with 15 bases spanning the gap. The CDR3 loop spans 16 amino acids. The germline gives CDR1 SGHRS, CDR2 YFSETQ. The CDR3 is CASSLDWGTDKETQYF. In DNA form, the CDR3 reads TGCGCCAGCAGCTTGGATTGGGGGACGGATAAAGAGACCCAGTACTTC.

The sample holds many counts of this clonotype. V and J are TRBV29-1 and TRBJ2-6; D unclear. The CDR3 runs to 12 residues. The V gene lost 3 bases and the J gene lost 4 bases, with 4 bases spanning the gap. CDR1 is SQVTM, CDR2 ANQGSEA, per germline. CDR3 nucleotide sequence: TGCAGCGTTGATACGGGGGCCAACGTCCTGACTTTC. Translating it yields CSVDTGANVLTF.

This clonotype was recorded many times. This chain links TRBV6-5 with TRBJ2-7; D gene uncertain. This CDR3 comprises 14 residues. Germline V lookup: CDR1 MNHEY, CDR2 SVGAGI. Trimming shortened V by 4 bases and J by 6 bases, and 16 bases separated the two germline ends. The CDR3, as DNA: TGTGCCAGCAGTTCGGCGGTGATTTCGGGCGAGCAGTACTTC. Protein product: CASSSAVISGEQYF.

The genes are TRBV12-2 and TRBJ2-2; the D call in the table, TRBD2, was not verified against the DNA. TRBV12-2 counts as a pseudogene. The CDR3 extends over 20 amino acids. This CDR3 is CASRLGLRRAKKSNTGELFF. The CDR3 bases are TGTGCAAGTCGCTTAGGGCTCAGGAGGGCCAAGAAATCGAACACCGGGGAGCTGTTTTTT.

The table lists this clonotype with many counts. V and J are TRBV7-2 and TRBJ2-3, with 7 bases matching TRBD2. This CDR3 contains 15 residues. Germline V gene data show CDR1 as SGHTA and CDR2 as FQGNSA. V trimming: 7 bases; J trimming: 1 base; junction bases outside the gene matches: 8. CDR3 in DNA: TGTGCCAGCACCGTCCTGGCGGGGGGCACAGATACGCAGTATTTT. Residues: CASTVLAGGTDTQYF.

The chain uses TRBV20-1 and TRBJ2-5; 7 nucleotides match TRBD2. The CDR3 runs 16 residues. The germline V gene has CDR1 DFQATT and CDR2 SNEGSKA (reference sequence). With 0 bases clipped from V and 5 bases from J, the junction kept 12 bases outside the gene matches. The CDR3 nucleotides are TGCAGTGCTAGAGACCTAGCGGTCGCCCTTGGGGAGACCCAGTACTTC. This sequence encodes CSARDLAVALGETQYF.

Many counts were recorded for this clonotype. The chain joins TRBV5-1 to TRBJ2-5; 7 positions match TRBD1. V shed 4 bases and J 5 bases; nucleotides not matched to a gene: 8. Germline values: CDR1 SGHRS, CDR2 YFSETQ. The CDR3 is made up of 14 amino acids. CDR3 nucleotide sequence: TGCGCCAGCAGCATCGGGACAGAGGGGGAGACCCAGTACTTC. Its protein is CASSIGTEGETQYF.

Many counts were recorded for this clonotype. The chain carries TRBV10-3 and TRBJ2-2, with D uncertain. Germline V gives CDR1 ENHRY, CDR2 SYGVKD. CDR3 length: 16 amino acids. The ends were cut back, 3 bases at V and 5 bases at J, with 16 bases in the middle. The CDR3 DNA reads TGTGCCATCAGTGAAATGGTAGGACCATCGACCGGGGAGCTGTTTTTT. Translating it yields CAISEMVGPSTGELFF.

Comments on this clonotype: The junction does not match germline at one end; this may be a read error. This chain links TRBV7-9 with TRBJ2-1; tentative D call: TRBD1 (5 bases). This CDR3 is 15 amino acids long. Germline V gene data show CDR1 as SEHNR and CDR2 as FQNEAQ (reference sequence). CDR3 protein: CVSSLTQGRHNEQFF. Here the CDR3 DNA reads TGTGTCAGCAGCTTAACCCAGGGTAGACACAATGAGCAGTTCTTC.

This clonotype was observed many times. The chain combines TRBV28 with TRBJ1-4; unclear D gene. Per germline, CDR1 MDHEN and CDR2 SYDVKM. Trimming shortened V by 5 bases and J by 0 bases, and 7 bases separated the two germline ends. The CDR3 is made up of 14 amino acids. The CDR3 reads CASSLAPTNEKLFF. As DNA, the CDR3 is TGTGCCAGCAGTCTGGCCCCAACTAATGAAAAACTGTTTTTT.

This clonotype has ten or more counts. The gene calls are TRBV20-1 and TRBJ2-2; 9 bases align to TRBD1. Germline V gene lookup returns CDR1 DFQATT and CDR2 SNEGSKA (reference sequence). The length of the CDR3 is 20 residues. Germline trimming cut 5 bases from V and 4 bases from J; bases unmatched to any gene: 23. CDR3: CSAAIITGRQGVYSTGELFF. DNA for the CDR3: TGCAGTGCTGCCATTATAACAGGGAGACAGGGGGTGTATTCCACCGGGGAGCTGTTTTTT.

This clonotype was found many times. The chain uses TRBV5-1 and TRBJ1-6, with D unresolved. The CDR3 extends over 15 amino acids. The germline gives CDR1 SGHRS, CDR2 YFSETQ. Trimming took 3 bases from V and 8 from J, leaving 15 bases between them. CDR3 residues: CASSSASGWDSPLHF. The CDR3 nucleotides are TGCGCCAGCAGCTCCGCCTCGGGATGGGATTCACCCCTCCACTTT.

Only a few counts were recorded for this clonotype. The J gene is TRBJ1-1, the V gene TRBV5-1; D gene uncertain. Germline V gives CDR1 SGHRS, CDR2 YFSETQ. V was trimmed by 2 bases and J by 3 bases, leaving 5 bases between them. The CDR3 sequence is 12 residues long. For the CDR3, the DNA is TGCGCCAGCAGCTTAAGGGACACTGAAGCTTTCTTT. It is translated as CASSLRDTEAFF.

The chain uses TRBV7-3 and TRBJ2-1; 11 positions agree with TRBD2. The trim removed 1 base at V and 4 bases at J, leaving 18 bases unmatched. The CDR3 length is 21 residues. Germline V CDR1 and CDR2: SGHTA, FQGTGA. The DNA of the CDR3 is TGTGCCAGCAGCTTAAAGACCCTTAGCGGGGGGGTTCCCATCCGATACAATGAGCAGTTCTTC. It yields the protein CASSLKTLSGGVPIRYNEQFF.

This clonotype was counted many times. CDR3 sequence reads: CSARPEGGSSYEQYF. CDR3 DNA: TGCAGTGCTAGACCCGAAGGGGGTTCCTCCTACGAGCAGTACTTC. The chain joins TRBV20-1 to TRBJ2-7, with D maybe TRBD1 (6 bases). Trimming took 2 bases from V and 0 from J, leaving 14 bases between them. The CDR3 loop spans 15 amino acids. The germline V gene has CDR1 DFQATT and CDR2 SNEGSKA (reference sequence).

The rearrangement uses TRBV7-2 and TRBJ2-7; D uncertain. CDR1 SGHTA and CDR2 FQGNSA come from the germline V gene. V lost 1 base, J lost 3 bases, and 7 bases lay in between. The CDR3 totals 13 residues. CDR3 region: CASSLEGGYEQYF. The CDR3 nucleotides read TGTGCCAGCAGCTTAGAGGGCGGCTACGAGCAGTACTTC.

This clonotype was counted ten times or more. This CDR3 reads CASSSGLAGDYEQYF. Written as DNA, the CDR3 is TGTGCCAGCAGTTCGGGACTAGCGGGGGACTACGAGCAGTACTTC. This chain joins TRBV12-3 or TRBV12-4 and TRBJ2-7, with TRBD2 matching 14 bases. The CDR3 has 15 residues. V shed 4 bases, J shed 3 bases, and the junction held 2 bases outside the gene matches.

This clonotype was found a few times. The chain is built from TRBV20-1 and TRBJ2-2; D ambiguous. The CDR3 runs 13 residues. Germline V gives CDR1 DFQATT, CDR2 SNEGSKA (reference sequence). V was clipped by 5 bases and J by 6 bases, with 13 bases between them. CDR3 nucleotide sequence: TGCAGTGCTCCCCACCCTCAGGCCGGGGAGCTGTTTTTT. This sequence encodes CSAPHPQAGELFF.

The sample holds one count of this clonotype. Being one base from a much bigger clone, this may be a read error. V gene TRBV7-2 combines with J gene TRBJ2-1; no clear D gene. The CDR3 is 14 residues long. Germline CDR1 reads SGHTA; CDR2 reads FQGNSA. CDR3 sequence reads: CASSFRTNYNKQFF. Here the CDR3 DNA reads TGTGCCAGCAGCTTTAGAACTAACTACAATAAGCAGTTCTTC.

This clonotype was seen a few times. V usage is TRBV20-1 and J usage is TRBJ2-1, with D possibly matching TRBD2 (5 bases). V shed 3 bases and J shed 5 bases, with 5 bases lying between them. There are 11 residues in the CDR3. CDR1 is DFQATT, CDR2 SNEGSKA, per germline (reference sequence). CDR3 sequence: CSASGNNEQFF. In DNA, the CDR3 is TGCAGTGCTAGCGGGAACAATGAGCAGTTCTTC.

This clonotype was detected ten times or more. The V and J genes are TRBV14 and TRBJ2-1, with D unclear. Germline CDR1 reads SGHDN; CDR2 reads FVKESK. The CDR3 covers 12 residues. V was cut by 0 bases and J by 6 bases, with 3 bases left in between. CDR3 loop: CASSQDFNEQFF. The CDR3 DNA follows: TGTGCCAGCAGCCAAGACTTCAATGAGCAGTTCTTC.

This clonotype appeared a few times. V is TRBV20-1 and J is TRBJ2-1; 8 nucleotides agree with TRBD2. The CDR3 loop spans 15 amino acids. Unmatched junction bases numbered 14, after V lost 6 bases and J lost 7 bases. Germline V gene sequence: CDR1 DFQATT, CDR2 SNEGSKA (reference sequence). This chain's CDR3 is CSAPSGAGALNEQFF. In DNA, the CDR3 is TGCAGTGCCCCCTCAGGAGCGGGAGCATTAAATGAGCAGTTCTTC.

This clonotype was seen many times. The V gene is TRBV2, the J gene TRBJ2-5; tentatively, D is TRBD1 (5 bases). CDR3 length equals 14 residues. CDR1 is SNHLY, CDR2 FYNNEI, per germline. V lost 6 bases to trimming and J lost 0 bases, with 11 bases between them. The CDR3 DNA is TGTGCCAGCAGCTCACAGGCGTACCAAGAGACCCAGTACTTC. It specifies CASSSQAYQETQYF.

This clonotype occurred many times. The chain links TRBV6-5 to TRBJ1-1; D gene unclear. Germline CDR1 is MNHEY and CDR2 is SVGAGI. This CDR3 is 15 amino acids long. V lost 2 bases and J lost 0, with 10 bases in between. CDR3 coding DNA: TGTGCCAGCAGTTACGTGAGGGATTTGAACACTGAAGCTTTCTTT. This codes for CASSYVRDLNTEAFF.

This clonotype was recorded at least ten times. This chain links TRBV9 with TRBJ2-3; TRBD2 might be the D (5 bases). CDR1 is SGDLS and CDR2 is YYNGEE in the germline V gene. Trimming removed 0 bases from V and 0 bases from J, with 20 bases in between. CDR3 length equals 19 residues. CDR3 bases: TGTGCCAGCAGCGTAGATCTCCTAGCTGGAACCTCTAGCACAGATACGCAGTATTTT. It translates to CASSVDLLAGTSSTDTQYF.